Presented here are 30 T cell receptor beta chains from one specimen sequenced in a study of T-cell memory formation after mild COVID-19. TCRdb reprocessed the 5' RACE reads via MiXCR and lists one record per CDR3 protein. The table records about 470,000 distinct CDR3 sequences, roughly 20% of them present only once. Sequencing was done on a sample of PBMCs or a T cell subset sorted from them (not recorded which). The receptors derive from an adult woman who had mild COVID-19 (a few samples of this study predate the infection). Cell type and time point are not known.

J is TRBJ2-1 and V is TRBV3-1; D unclear. The CDR3 runs 12 residues. Germline V lookup: CDR1 LGHDT, CDR2 YNNKEL (reference sequence). Trimming removed 4 bases from V and 5 bases from J, with 6 bases in between. The DNA for the CDR3 is TGTGCCAGCAGCCGGTTAGACAATGAGCAGTTCTTC. Translation: CASSRLDNEQFF.

The J gene is TRBJ2-2, the V gene TRBV15, with TRBD1 as a possible D gene (6 bases). Trimming pared 0 bases from V and 1 base from J, leaving 9 bases between. The CDR3 spans 16 residues. Germline lookup yields CDR1 LNHNV and CDR2 YYDKDF (reference sequence). The CDR3: CATSRDRTVNTGELFF. The CDR3 region has the DNA TGTGCCACCAGCAGAGATAGGACAGTGAACACCGGGGAGCTGTTTTTT.

This clonotype was seen ten or more times. V gene TRBV20-1 combines with J gene TRBJ2-5; D unclear. The CDR3 has 15 amino acids. Trimming took off 6 bases at V and 6 bases at J, with 23 bases between the two ends. Germline lookup yields CDR1 DFQATT and CDR2 SNEGSKA (reference sequence). This CDR3 is CSAQNAEDSKQTQYF. The CDR3 nucleotides are TGCAGTGCCCAGAACGCGGAAGATTCAAAGCAGACCCAGTACTTC.

The genes are TRBV5-4 and TRBJ2-4, with D perhaps matching TRBD1 (6 bases). V lost 3 bases to trimming and J lost 3 bases, with 13 bases between them. CDR1 is SGHNT and CDR2 is YYREEE in the germline V gene (reference sequence). The CDR3 consists of 15 residues. The CDR3, as DNA: TGTGCCAGCAGCTCCCGGGACATGGGCAAAAACATTCAGTACTTC. Encoded protein: CASSSRDMGKNIQYF.

The chain joins TRBV7-2 to TRBJ2-3, with TRBD2 matching 12 bases. After removal of 4 bases from V and 9 bases from J, the junction contained 17 bases not matched to a gene. From germline, CDR1 is SGHTA and CDR2 FQGNSA. This CDR3 comprises 18 residues. In DNA form, the CDR3 reads TGTGCCAGCAGCTCGCAGGGGGGCGCCGCGACTAGCGGGAGAACGCAGTATTTT. Protein: CASSSQGGAATSGRTQYF.

In this sample, this clonotype turned up many times. The chain links TRBV7-8 to TRBJ1-6; tentatively, D is TRBD1 (6 bases). Looked up from germline, CDR1 is SGHVS and CDR2 is FQNEAQ. The germline V and J ends were trimmed by 5 bases and 8 bases, with 13 bases remaining between them. The CDR3 loop spans 14 amino acids. The CDR3 protein is CASSPRGGDSPLHF. The DNA of the CDR3 is TGTGCCAGCAGCCCCAGGGGTGGGGATTCACCCCTCCACTTT.

This chain connects TRBV5-1 to TRBJ2-7, with 15 positions matching TRBD2. Germline values: CDR1 SGHRS, CDR2 YFSETQ. CDR3 size: 18 residues. The ends lost 0 bases at V and 2 bases at J; junction bases unmatched: 6. The CDR3 DNA reads as TGCGCCAGCAGCTTGGCCGCGGGACTAGCGGGAGGAACCTACGAGCAGTACTTC. It yields the protein CASSLAAGLAGGTYEQYF. The whole variable domain, filled in from reference TRBV5-1 and TRBJ2-7, reads KAGVTQTPRYLIKTRGQQVTLSCSPISGHRSVSWYQQTPGQGLQFLFEYFSETQRNKGNFPGRFSGRQFSNSRSEMNVSTLELGDSALYLCASSLAAGLAGGTYEQYFGPGTRLTVT.

This sequence joins TRBV6-5 and TRBJ2-7; 8 bases are a match to TRBD2. Germline V gene lookup returns CDR1 MNHEY and CDR2 SVGAGI. The CDR3 is 16 residues long. Trimming at V came to 5 bases and at J to 0 bases, leaving 9 bases not matched to a gene. The CDR3 DNA sequence: TGTGCCAGCAGTCTGACCGGGACTAGGAGCTCCTACGAGCAGTACTTC. This gives the protein CASSLTGTRSSYEQYF.

This clonotype appeared a few times. This chain uses TRBV7-2 with TRBJ1-1; D remains unclear. The V end lost 5 bases, the J end lost 6 bases, and 16 bases lay between the germline ends. This CDR3 has 14 residues. CDR1 is SGHTA and CDR2 is FQGNSA in the germline V gene. This CDR3 is CASSGSGFRAEAFF. In DNA, the CDR3 is TGTGCCAGCAGCGGGAGTGGCTTTCGGGCTGAAGCTTTCTTT.

CDR3 residues: CASSLGGNLMSYEQYF. CDR3 nucleotide sequence: TGTGCCAGCAGCTTAGGGGGGAATCTTATGTCCTACGAGCAGTACTTC. The chain couples TRBV7-2 to TRBJ2-7; the D call may be TRBD1 or TRBD2 (5 bases each). CDR1 is SGHTA, CDR2 FQGNSA, per germline. The ends were cut back, 1 base at V and 1 base at J, with 14 bases in the middle. This CDR3 comprises 16 residues.

This clonotype appeared many times. This chain connects TRBV5-5 to TRBJ2-7, with a tentative D call TRBD2 (5 bases). The V gene lost 0 bases and the J gene lost 5 bases, with 9 bases spanning the gap. Germline lookup yields CDR1 SGHKS and CDR2 YYEKEE (reference sequence). CDR3 length: 13 residues. The CDR3, as DNA: TGTGCCAGCAGCTTGGATCTGGGAGACGAGCAGTACTTC. It is translated as CASSLDLGDEQYF.

This clonotype has at least ten counts. This sequence joins TRBV29-1 and TRBJ2-5; no definite D call. Germline V gives CDR1 SQVTM, CDR2 ANQGSEA. This CDR3 is 12 amino acids long. V was clipped by 3 bases and J by 5 bases, with 10 bases between them. The CDR3 coding sequence is TGCAGCGTTGATTATTCTCGCGAGACCCAGTACTTC. It specifies CSVDYSRETQYF. Variable domain in full (rest from reference TRBV29-1 and TRBJ2-5): SAVISQKPSRDICQRGTSLTIQCQVDSQVTMMFWYRQQPGQSLTLIATANQGSEATYESGFVIDKFPISRPNLTFSTLTVSNMSPEDSSIYLCSVDYSRETQYFGPGTRLLVL.

The chain links TRBV7-3 to TRBJ2-5; 7 bases are a match to TRBD1. The germline V gene has CDR1 SGHTA and CDR2 FQGTGA. V dropped 5 bases and J dropped 1; count of bases not matched to a gene: 13. This CDR3 spans 17 amino acids. CDR3 bases: TGTGCCAGCAGCCCCGGGACAGCTCACCAGCTCCAAGAGACCCAGTACTTC. Encoded protein: CASSPGTAHQLQETQYF.

The gene calls are TRBV30 and TRBJ2-7; no definite D call. The CDR3 has 11 amino acids. V lost 2 bases to trimming and J lost 0 bases, with 2 bases between them. Germline V gene lookup returns CDR1 GTSNPN and CDR2 SVGIG (reference sequence). Written as DNA, the CDR3 is TGTGCCTGGAGTATCTCCTACGAGCAGTACTTC. Translated: CAWSISYEQYF.

The chain uses TRBV29-1 and TRBJ2-5; weak D call: TRBD2 (6 bases). The CDR3 covers 16 residues. The germline V gene encodes CDR1 SQVTM and CDR2 ANQGSEA. V lost 5 bases, J lost 4 bases, and 23 bases lay in between. CDR3 DNA: TGCAGCGTTCTTTTCGGGACTTCGGGGGTAGGAGAGACCCAGTACTTC. Translation: CSVLFGTSGVGETQYF.

The rearrangement links TRBV4-1 to TRBJ2-3; D ambiguous. Germline V gives CDR1 MGHRA, CDR2 YSYEKL. Trimming removed 0 bases from V and 0 bases from J, with 13 bases in between. The CDR3 spans 17 residues. The DNA of the CDR3 is TGCGCCAGCAGCCAAGAGGGTGCTAGATCTAGCACAGATACGCAGTATTTT. It yields the protein CASSQEGARSSTDTQYF.

The rearrangement joins TRBV6-1 to TRBJ1-1; D possibly corresponds to TRBD1 (6 bases). Germline-derived CDR1 and CDR2 are MNHNS and SASEGT. The CDR3 is made up of 13 amino acids. V lost 8 bases and J lost 0, with 10 bases in between. Here the CDR3 reads CASPDRMNTEAFF. CDR3 nucleotides: TGTGCCAGCCCCGACAGGATGAACACTGAAGCTTTCTTT.

The V and J genes are TRBV3-1 and TRBJ1-5; possibly TRBD1 for D (6 bases). Germline CDR1 and CDR2: LGHDT and YNNKEL (reference sequence). V lost 1 base, J lost 4 bases, and 8 bases lay in between. The CDR3 covers 14 residues. The CDR3 DNA reads as TGTGCCAGCAGCCAAGGGGGGGCTAATCAGCCCCAGCATTTT. This encodes CASSQGGANQPQHF.

This clonotype showed up many times. The chain combines TRBV11-1 with TRBJ2-3, with 8 nucleotides matching TRBD2. The CDR3 totals 17 residues. The J segment lost 4 bases and the V segment lost 5 bases, leaving 14 bases of the junction unmatched. Germline V lookup: CDR1 SGHAT, CDR2 FQDESV (reference sequence). The CDR3 protein is CASSPDWLAGGADTQYF. As DNA, the CDR3 is TGTGCCAGCAGCCCCGATTGGCTAGCGGGTGGTGCAGATACGCAGTATTTT.

This clonotype showed up just a few times. J is TRBJ2-5 and V is TRBV5-1; D unresolved. Germline CDR1 SGHRS, CDR2 YFSETQ. The CDR3 extends over 14 amino acids. Trimming removed 1 base at V and 5 bases at J, with 12 bases between. CDR3 residues: CASSLRSLRETQYF. Here the CDR3 DNA reads TGCGCCAGCAGCTTGAGGAGTCTGCGGGAGACCCAGTACTTC.

The genes are TRBV20-1 and TRBJ1-1, with 8 bases identical to TRBD1. The junction had 4 bases not matched to a gene; V was cut back by 0 bases and J by 4 bases. From germline, CDR1 is DFQATT and CDR2 SNEGSKA (reference sequence). This CDR3 has 14 amino acids. The CDR3 region has the DNA TGCAGTGCTAGAGACCCAGGGGGCGGCACTGAAGCTTTCTTT. It is translated as CSARDPGGGTEAFF.

This clonotype has a handful of counts. The chain recombines TRBV3-1 with TRBJ2-7; 10 nucleotides align to TRBD1. V shed 3 bases, J shed 9 bases, and the junction held 8 bases outside the gene matches. There are 14 residues in the CDR3. The germline gives CDR1 LGHDT, CDR2 YNNKEL (reference sequence). CDR3 DNA: TGTGCCAGCAGCCAGGCCGGGACAGGGGACGCGCAGTACTTC. This encodes CASSQAGTGDAQYF.

This clonotype was detected ten times or more. Here the CDR3 reads CASSQDSYNEQFF. The CDR3 DNA is TGTGCCAGCAGCCAAGACAGCTACAATGAGCAGTTCTTC. The chain uses TRBV14 and TRBJ2-1; no clear D gene. Trimming removed 0 bases from V and 3 bases from J, with 3 bases in between. From germline, CDR1 is SGHDN and CDR2 FVKESK. This CDR3 comprises 13 residues.

A few counts support this clonotype. The chain combines TRBV20-1 with TRBJ1-2, with 8 positions matching TRBD1. The CDR3 consists of 14 residues. The germline V gene encodes CDR1 DFQATT and CDR2 SNEGSKA (reference sequence). V gave up 3 bases and J gave up 7 bases; unmatched junction bases: 10. The CDR3 sequence: CSASGDRRDPGYTF. CDR3 DNA sequence: TGCAGTGCTAGCGGGGACAGGCGGGACCCTGGCTACACCTTC.

A few counts support this clonotype. V and J are TRBV12-3 or TRBV12-4 and TRBJ2-7; TRBD1 aligns across 9 bases. This CDR3 spans 14 amino acids. Trimming took 4 bases from V and 3 from J; bases not matched to a gene: 4. CDR3 in amino acids: CASSSSGQGYEQYF. The CDR3 region has the DNA TGTGCCAGCAGTTCATCGGGACAGGGCTACGAGCAGTACTTC.

This clonotype was seen only a few times. This chain connects TRBV11-3 to TRBJ2-2, with TRBD2 as a possible D gene (6 bases). Germline V gives CDR1 SGHNT, CDR2 YENEEA. The V end was cut by 8 bases, the J end by 5 bases, with 15 bases between. CDR3 size: 14 residues. The CDR3 DNA follows: TGTGCCAGCGGTGTGTCCGGGGGAACCGGGGAGCTGTTTTTT. This translates into CASGVSGGTGELFF. The complete variable domain, with remaining parts taken from reference TRBV11-3 and TRBJ2-2, reads EAGVVQSPRYKIIEKKQPVAFWCNPISGHNTLYWYLQNLGQGPELLIRYENEEAVDDSQLPKDRFSAERLKGVDSTLKIQPAELGDSAVYLCASGVSGGTGELFFGEGSRLTVL.

This sequence joins TRBV6-2 or TRBV6-3 and TRBJ2-7; no firm D call. Trimming pared 3 bases from V and 3 bases from J, leaving 15 bases between. Germline lookup yields CDR1 MNHEY and CDR2 SVGEGT. CDR3 length equals 15 residues. CDR3 sequence: CASSYSSRVDYEQYF. The CDR3 DNA is TGTGCCAGCAGTTATTCGTCACGGGTCGACTACGAGCAGTACTTC.

V gene TRBV7-9 combines with J gene TRBJ2-7; 8 bases map to TRBD1. With 5 bases clipped from V and 2 bases from J, the junction kept 8 bases outside the gene matches. The CDR3 is 15 residues long. Germline values: CDR1 SEHNR, CDR2 FQNEAQ (reference sequence). CDR3 protein: CASSPTPGGTYEQYF. CDR3 nucleotide sequence: TGTGCCAGCAGCCCTACTCCAGGGGGCACCTACGAGCAGTACTTC.

The rearrangement joins TRBV27 to TRBJ2-7; D gene ambiguous. Trimming took off 6 bases at V and 6 bases at J, with 12 bases between the two ends. CDR3 length: 12 amino acids. The germline gives CDR1 MNHEY, CDR2 SMNVEV (reference sequence). The CDR3 DNA reads as TGTGCCAGCAGCCAAGATGGGGTCGAGCAGTACTTC. This sequence encodes CASSQDGVEQYF.

This clonotype was observed a few times. The chain joins TRBV29-1 to TRBJ2-1; 13 positions match TRBD2. Per the germline V gene, CDR1 is SQVTM and CDR2 is ANQGSEA. V lost 7 bases to trimming and J lost 4 bases; unmatched junction nucleotides: 10. The CDR3 totals 16 residues. CDR3 sequence (DNA): TGCAGCGCCCCGGCCGCGGGACTAGCGGGATACAATGAGCAGTTCTTC. Translated: CSAPAAGLAGYNEQFF.